The source of this T cell receptor (beta chain) is a study of blood T cell repertoires in COVID-19. Study background: Sample material is recorded as cDNA or gDNA derived from T cells, B-cell-depleted T cells, or PBMCs.

Followed over time, Seattle patients had been enrolled while infection was active. V lost 0 bases and J 1 base, leaving 7 bases between the germline ends. CDR1 is SGHRS, CDR2 YFSETQ, per germline. CDR3 size: 14 residues. Profiling relied on immunoSEQ multiplex PCR, and the TCRdb table lists in-frame clones only, not all of them. Of roughly 160,000 clones detected, around four fifths appear once; the ten largest clones hold less than 3.5%. Specimen: peripheral blood. The receptor's source is an elderly woman with COVID-19, enrolled during active disease. The chain is built from TRBV5-1 and TRBJ1-2; D gene uncertain. The CDR3 nucleotides are TGCGCCAGCAGCTTGGTCAGTGGTAACTATGGCTACACCTTC. Its protein is CASSLVSGNYGYTF.